This T cell receptor beta chain was obtained from a study of T cells in Graves' hyperthyroidism and ophthalmopathy. Study in general: Prior to any treatment, at the point of initial diagnosis, peripheral blood was collected.

RNA transcripts yielded amplified TCR beta CDR3 regions. With the HTBI primer set, the TCR CDR3 went through a first round of RT-PCR. TCRdb re-derived calls from the multiplex PCR reads in MiXCR, one entry per CDR3 protein. The sample holds about 210,000 distinct CDR3 sequences; 15% to 20% are singletons and the top ten take around two fifths. This clonotype has a count of ten or more. CDR3 length equals 15 residues. The V gene's germline CDR1 is KGHSH and CDR2 LQKENI. Trimming at V came to 3 bases and at J to 4 bases, leaving 7 bases not matched to a gene. The receptor's source is a man in his forties with Graves' hyperthyroidism. V and J are TRBV18 and TRBJ2-5, with 8 bases matching TRBD1. Sample: blood. The DNA of the CDR3 is TGTGCCAGCTCACCGGACCTACAGGGGGGAGAGACCCAGTACTTC. Translating it yields CASSPDLQGGETQYF.